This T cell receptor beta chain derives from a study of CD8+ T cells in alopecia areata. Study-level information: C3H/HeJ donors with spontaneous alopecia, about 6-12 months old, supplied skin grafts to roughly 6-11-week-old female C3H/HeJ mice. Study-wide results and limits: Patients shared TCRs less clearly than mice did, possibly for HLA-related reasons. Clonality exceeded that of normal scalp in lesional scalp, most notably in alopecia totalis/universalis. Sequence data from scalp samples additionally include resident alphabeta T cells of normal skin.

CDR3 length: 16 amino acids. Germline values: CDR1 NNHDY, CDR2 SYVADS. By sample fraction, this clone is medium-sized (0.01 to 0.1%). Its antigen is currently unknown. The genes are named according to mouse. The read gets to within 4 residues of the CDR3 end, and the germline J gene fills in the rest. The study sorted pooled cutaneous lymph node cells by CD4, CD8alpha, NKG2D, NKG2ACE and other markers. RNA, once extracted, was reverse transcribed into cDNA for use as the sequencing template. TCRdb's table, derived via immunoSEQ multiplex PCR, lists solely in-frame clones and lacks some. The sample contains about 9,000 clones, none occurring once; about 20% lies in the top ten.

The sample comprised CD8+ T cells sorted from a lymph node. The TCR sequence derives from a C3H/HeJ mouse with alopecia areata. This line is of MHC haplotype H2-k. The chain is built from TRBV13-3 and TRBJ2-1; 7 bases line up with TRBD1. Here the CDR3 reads CASSHAPTGMRAEQFF. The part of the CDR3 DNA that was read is TGTGCCAGCAGCCATGCCCCGACAGGGATGAGGGCT.